The 6 T cell receptor beta chains given below trace back to one sample, sequenced in a study of blood T cell repertoires in COVID-19. The method was immunoSEQ multiplex PCR; TCRdb's version includes in-frame clones alone and lacks a portion of them. The table has about 300,000 clones, around 86% seen once. The source material was peripheral blood. These receptors came from a woman between 50 and 59 years old with acute or convalescent COVID-19.

This chain connects TRBV3-1 (or the pseudogene TRBV3-2) to TRBJ1-5; D is possibly TRBD1 (5 bases). Germline CDR1 LGHDT, CDR2 YNNKEL (reference sequence). The CDR3 runs 15 residues. V gave up 0 bases and J gave up 7 bases, with 13 bases separating them. The CDR3 nucleotides are TGTGCCAGCAGCCAAGATGCAGGGCCGGAGCAGCCCCAGCATTTT. Residues: CASSQDAGPEQPQHF.

The chain employs TRBV10-3 and TRBJ2-7; TRBD1 might be the D (6 bases). The CDR3 contains 12 residues. The V end lost 8 bases, the J end lost 3 bases, and 11 bases lay between the germline ends. CDR1 ENHRY and CDR2 SYGVKD come from the germline V gene. The CDR3 here is CAIGQGYYEQYF. In nucleotides, the CDR3 is TGTGCCATCGGTCAGGGGTACTACGAGCAGTACTTC.

CDR3 DNA sequence: TGCGCCAGCAGCCAAGAGCACACCCGCCAAGAGACCCAGTACTTC. It specifies CASSQEHTRQETQYF. This chain connects TRBV4-3 to TRBJ2-5; the D is unclear. V was trimmed by 0 bases and J by 1 base, leaving 9 bases between them. Germline CDR1 reads LGHNA; CDR2 reads YSLEER. This CDR3 is built from 15 residues.

The rearrangement uses TRBV28 and TRBJ2-7, with TRBD1 matching 10 bases. CDR1 and CDR2 (germline): MDHEN, SYDVKM. The V gene end was trimmed by 3 bases and the J gene end by 5 bases; junction bases not matched to a gene: 10. This CDR3 is built from 16 residues. DNA for the CDR3: TGTGCCAGCAGTTTCTCCCCCGGGACAGGGGACCACGAGCAGTACTTC. This sequence encodes CASSFSPGTGDHEQYF. The full variable domain, with the rest looked up from reference TRBV28 and TRBJ2-7, is DVKVTQSSRYLVKRTGEKVFLECVQDMDHENMFWYRQDPGLGLRLIYFSYDVKMKEKGDIPEGYSVSREKKERFSLILESASTNQTSMYLCASSFSPGTGDHEQYFGPGTRLTVT.

J is TRBJ1-1 and V is TRBV6-5, with 9 bases fitting TRBD1. This CDR3 has 14 residues. V lost 6 bases to trimming and J lost 6 bases; unmatched junction nucleotides: 8. Germline CDR1 MNHEY, CDR2 SVGAGI. CDR3 amino acids: CASSLRTGAPEAFF. The CDR3 DNA reads TGTGCCAGCAGCCTTAGGACAGGGGCCCCTGAAGCTTTCTTT.

This chain joins TRBV2 and TRBJ1-5; a weak D match, TRBD1 (6 bases). The CDR3 spans 15 residues. Germline CDR1 is SNHLY and CDR2 is FYNNEI. V lost 1 base and J 1 base, leaving 8 bases between the germline ends. The CDR3 spells CASSEGQGSNQPQHF. CDR3 nucleotide sequence: TGTGCCAGCAGTGAAGGGCAGGGGAGCAATCAGCCCCAGCATTTT.